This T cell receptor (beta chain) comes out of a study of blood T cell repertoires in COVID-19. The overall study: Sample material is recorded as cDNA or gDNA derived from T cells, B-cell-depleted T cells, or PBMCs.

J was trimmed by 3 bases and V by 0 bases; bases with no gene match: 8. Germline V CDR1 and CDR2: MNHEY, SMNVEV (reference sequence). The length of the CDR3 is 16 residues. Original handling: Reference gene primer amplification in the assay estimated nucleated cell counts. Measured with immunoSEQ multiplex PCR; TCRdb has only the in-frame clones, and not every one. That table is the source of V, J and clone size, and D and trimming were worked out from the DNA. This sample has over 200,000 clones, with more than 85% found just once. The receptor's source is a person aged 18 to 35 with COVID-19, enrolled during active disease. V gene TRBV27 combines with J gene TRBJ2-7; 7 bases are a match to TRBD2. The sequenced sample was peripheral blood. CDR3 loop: CASSLSAPGGLYEQYF. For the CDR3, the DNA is TGTGCCAGCAGTTTATCGGCCCCGGGAGGCCTCTACGAGCAGTACTTC.